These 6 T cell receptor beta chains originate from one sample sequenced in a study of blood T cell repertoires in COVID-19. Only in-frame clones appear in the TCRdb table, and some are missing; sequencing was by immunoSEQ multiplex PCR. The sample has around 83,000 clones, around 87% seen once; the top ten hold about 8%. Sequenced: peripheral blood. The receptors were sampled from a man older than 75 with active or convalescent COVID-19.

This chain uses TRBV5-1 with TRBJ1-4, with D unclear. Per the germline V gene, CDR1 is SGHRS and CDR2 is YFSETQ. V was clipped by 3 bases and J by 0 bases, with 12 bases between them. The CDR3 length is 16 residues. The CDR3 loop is CASSWGGGTTNEKLFF. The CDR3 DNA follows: TGCGCCAGCAGCTGGGGAGGAGGGACAACTAATGAAAAACTGTTTTTT.

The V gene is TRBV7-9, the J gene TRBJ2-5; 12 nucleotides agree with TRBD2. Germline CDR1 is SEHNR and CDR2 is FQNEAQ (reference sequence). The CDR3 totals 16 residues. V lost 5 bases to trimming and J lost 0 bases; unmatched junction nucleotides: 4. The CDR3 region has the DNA TGTGCCAGCAGCCCCCGGACTAGCGGGAACCAAGAGACCCAGTACTTC. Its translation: CASSPRTSGNQETQYF.

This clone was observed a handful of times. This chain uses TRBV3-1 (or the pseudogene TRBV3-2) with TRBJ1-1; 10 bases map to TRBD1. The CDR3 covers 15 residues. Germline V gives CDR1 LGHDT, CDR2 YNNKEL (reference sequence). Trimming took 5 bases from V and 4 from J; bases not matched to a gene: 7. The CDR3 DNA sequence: TGTGCCAGCAGCTCTTGGACAGGGGGGGGCACTGAAGCTTTCTTT. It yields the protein CASSSWTGGGTEAFF.

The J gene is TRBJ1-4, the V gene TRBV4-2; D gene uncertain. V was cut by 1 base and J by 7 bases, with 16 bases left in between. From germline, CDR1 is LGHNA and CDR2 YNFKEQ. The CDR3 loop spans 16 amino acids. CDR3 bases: TGTGCCAGCAGCCAAGGGTCAGAACCCCGGGGTGAAAAACTGTTTTTT. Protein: CASSQGSEPRGEKLFF.

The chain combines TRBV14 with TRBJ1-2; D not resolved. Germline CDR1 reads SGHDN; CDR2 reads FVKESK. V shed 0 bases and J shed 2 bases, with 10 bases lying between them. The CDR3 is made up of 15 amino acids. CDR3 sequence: CASSQDLGTNYGYTF. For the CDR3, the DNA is TGTGCCAGCAGCCAAGATCTGGGCACCAACTATGGCTACACCTTC.

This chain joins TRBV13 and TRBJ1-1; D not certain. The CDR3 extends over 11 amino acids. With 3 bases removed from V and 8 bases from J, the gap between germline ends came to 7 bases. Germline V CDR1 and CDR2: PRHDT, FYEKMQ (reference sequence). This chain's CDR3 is CASSLVQEAFF. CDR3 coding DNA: TGTGCCAGCAGCTTGGTACAGGAAGCTTTCTTT. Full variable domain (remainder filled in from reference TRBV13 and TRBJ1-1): AAGVIQSPRHLIKEKRETATLKCYPIPRHDTVYWYQQGPGQDPQFLISFYEKMQSDKGSIPDRFSAQQFSDYHSELNMSSLELGDSALYFCASSLVQEAFFGQGTRLTVV.